The source of this T cell receptor beta chain is a study of T-cell memory formation after mild COVID-19. The study's findings and limits: CD8+ contracting clones occupied EMRA, while CD4+ ones occupied mainly CM and EM. Confirmation was lacking for SARS-CoV-2 specificity of second-wave clones that peaked on day 37. Clones shrinking from day 15 to 85 showed even CD4/CD8 mixes; later expanders tilted CD4+.

As regards this clonotype: Its matching antigen is unknown.

TCRdb recomputed calls from the 5' RACE reads with MiXCR, one row per CDR3 protein. The table shows under 90,000 distinct CDR3 sequences, with approximately 13% occurring only once. Germline V lookup: CDR1 DFQATT, CDR2 SNEGSKA (reference sequence). The V and J ends lost 6 bases and 0 bases, in that order; junction bases with no gene match: 9. CDR3 length: 15 amino acids. Input material: PBMCs or a T cell subset sorted from them (not recorded which). This sequence originates from an adult woman who had mild COVID-19 (a few samples of this study predate the infection). Cell type and time point are not known. The chain has TRBV20-1 and TRBJ2-3, with 7 bases matching TRBD1. The CDR3 loop is CSAPTDRDSTDTQYF. The CDR3 coding sequence is TGCAGTGCCCCTACCGACAGGGATAGCACAGATACGCAGTATTTT.